This T cell receptor beta chain appears in the sequencing data of a study of blood T cell repertoires in COVID-19. Sequenced by immunoSEQ multiplex PCR; TCRdb stores in-frame clones only, minus some. The sample has 150,000 to 200,000 clones, roughly 93% seen once. CDR1 and CDR2 (germline): MNHEY, SVGAGI. The V gene lost 8 bases and the J gene lost 2 bases, with 7 bases spanning the gap. The CDR3 runs 12 residues. Material: peripheral blood. This sequence was found in a woman in her fifties or sixties with COVID-19, enrolled during active disease. This chain joins TRBV6-5 and TRBJ1-3; D might be TRBD1 (5 bases). The CDR3 is CASGATGNTIYF. CDR3 nucleotides: TGTGCCAGCGGGGCTACTGGAAACACCATATATTTT.